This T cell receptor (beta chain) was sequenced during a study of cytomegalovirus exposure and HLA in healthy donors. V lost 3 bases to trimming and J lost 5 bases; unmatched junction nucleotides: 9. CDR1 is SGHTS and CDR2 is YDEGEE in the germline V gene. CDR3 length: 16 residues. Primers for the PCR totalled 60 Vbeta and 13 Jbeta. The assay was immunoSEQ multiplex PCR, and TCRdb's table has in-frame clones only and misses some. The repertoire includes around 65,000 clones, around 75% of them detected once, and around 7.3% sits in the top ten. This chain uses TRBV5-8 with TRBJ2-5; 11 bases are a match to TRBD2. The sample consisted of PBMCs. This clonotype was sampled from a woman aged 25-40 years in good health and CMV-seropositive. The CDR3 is CASSSGTSGVRETQYF. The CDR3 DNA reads TGTGCCAGCAGCTCCGGGACTAGCGGAGTTAGGGAGACCCAGTACTTC.